Shown below are 19 T cell receptor beta chains from a single sample sequenced in a study of cytomegalovirus exposure and HLA in healthy donors. The PCR had 60 Vbeta and 13 Jbeta primers. Profiled with immunoSEQ multiplex PCR; TCRdb holds only in-frame clones, not every one. The data contain some 130,000 clones, approximately 79% of them seen just once; the ten biggest clones take up approximately 1%. Source material: PBMCs. The receptors were sampled from a man in his late teens or twenties in good health and CMV-seronegative.

This chain links TRBV4-3 with TRBJ2-3; D uncertain. With 4 bases removed from V and 0 bases from J, the gap between germline ends came to 14 bases. This CDR3 has 16 residues. Germline CDR1 and CDR2: LGHNA and YSLEER. This chain's CDR3 is CASSPNSWRSTDTQYF. CDR3 nucleotides: TGCGCCAGCAGCCCGAACTCTTGGCGGAGCACAGATACGCAGTATTTT.

The chain combines TRBV30 with TRBJ2-5; possible D gene TRBD2, 7 bases. CDR3 length equals 14 residues. Germline values: CDR1 GTSNPN, CDR2 SVGIG (reference sequence). V lost 4 bases to trimming and J lost 6 bases, with 18 bases between them. CDR3 sequence: CAWNGGPHGKTQYF. The CDR3 DNA is TGTGCCTGGAACGGGGGGCCGCACGGGAAGACCCAGTACTTC.

The V call is TRBV7-2, the J call TRBJ1-1; 9 bases line up with TRBD1. The germline V gene encodes CDR1 SGHTA and CDR2 FQGNSA. J gave up 5 bases and V 0 bases, and 7 bases lay outside the gene matches. This CDR3 region has 16 residues. The CDR3, as DNA: TGTGCCAGCAGCTTAGCCCCGACAGGGGGTGGAACTGAAGCTTTCTTT. This codes for CASSLAPTGGGTEAFF.

The V call is TRBV18, the J call TRBJ1-3; 9 nucleotides line up with TRBD1. This CDR3 spans 15 amino acids. J lost 2 bases, V lost 6 bases, and 5 bases had no gene match. Germline CDR1 KGHSH, CDR2 LQKENI. The CDR3 nucleotides read TGTGCCAGCTCCCTGGACAGGGGAGCTGGAAACACCATATATTTT. Its translation is CASSLDRGAGNTIYF. Full variable domain (missing parts from reference TRBV18 and TRBJ1-3): NAGVMQNPRHLVRRRGQEARLRCSPMKGHSHVYWYRQLPEEGLKFMVYLQKENIIDESGMPKERFSAEFPKEGPSILRIQQVVRGDSAAYFCASSLDRGAGNTIYFGEGSWLTVV.

CDR3 protein: CASSVEGGETQYF. CDR3 DNA: TGTGCCAGCAGCGTCGAGGGGGGGGAGACCCAGTACTTC. V is TRBV9 and J is TRBJ2-5; possibly TRBD2 for D (7 bases). The germline V gene has CDR1 SGDLS and CDR2 YYNGEE. V shed 2 bases and J shed 5 bases, with 10 bases lying between them. This CDR3 contains 13 residues.

Turning to this clone: Other DNA sequences in the same sample also yield this CDR3. The rearrangement uses TRBV19 and TRBJ1-1; D gene ambiguous. This CDR3 has 13 amino acids. The germline V and J ends were trimmed by 1 base and 2 bases, with 5 bases remaining between them. Germline loops: CDR1 LNHDA, CDR2 SQIVND (reference sequence). The chain's CDR3 is CASSIGRNTEAFF. For the CDR3, the DNA is TGTGCCAGTAGTATAGGTAGAAACACTGAAGCTTTCTTT.

Comments on this clone: At one boundary the junction diverges from the germline segment, which might be a read error. CDR3 DNA: TGTGCTAGTGGCCTACCGGGACAGACGCAGTACTTC. Its translation: CASGLPGQTQYF. The V and J genes are TRBV12-5 and TRBJ2-5; 7 bases align to TRBD1. Germline V gene data show CDR1 as LGHNT and CDR2 as FRNRAP. This CDR3 is built from 12 residues.

A remark on this clone: Other DNA sequences in this sample translate to the same CDR3. The chain is built from TRBV14 and TRBJ1-1; D uncertain. CDR3 length: 16 amino acids. V shed 0 bases and J shed 1 base, with 12 bases lying between them. Germline CDR1 reads SGHDN; CDR2 reads FVKESK. CDR3 sequence: CASSQDRLHGNTEAFF. CDR3 nucleotide sequence: TGTGCCAGCAGCCAAGATCGCCTCCACGGGAACACTGAAGCTTTCTTT.

This sequence joins TRBV27 and TRBJ2-2; 7 bases match TRBD2. CDR3 length equals 16 residues. J gave up 5 bases and V 5 bases, and 11 bases lay outside the gene matches. Germline V gene data show CDR1 as MNHEY and CDR2 as SMNVEV (reference sequence). The CDR3 loop reads CASSTDGLVGTGELFF. The CDR3 nucleotides are TGTGCCAGCAGTACCGACGGACTAGTTGGGACCGGGGAGCTGTTTTTT.

CDR3 sequence (DNA): TGTGCCAGCAGCATTCGTCAGGGGCGCGGCTATGGCTACACCTTC. It encodes CASSIRQGRGYGYTF. The V gene is TRBV27, the J gene TRBJ1-2; weak D call: TRBD1 (6 bases). Per germline, CDR1 MNHEY and CDR2 SMNVEV (reference sequence). V was shortened by 6 bases and J by 4 bases, with 18 bases between the two germline ends. The length of the CDR3 is 15 residues.

V is TRBV7-2 and J is TRBJ2-1; TRBD1 matches 10 bases. Per the germline V gene, CDR1 is SGHTA and CDR2 is FQGNSA. The V gene end was trimmed by 3 bases and the J gene end by 4 bases; junction bases not matched to a gene: 3. The CDR3 length is 15 residues. The CDR3 spells CASSFRDRGYNEQFF. For the CDR3, the DNA is TGTGCCAGCAGCTTCAGGGACAGGGGATACAATGAGCAGTTCTTC.

The table lists this clone with a few counts. The chain links TRBV7-2 to TRBJ1-6; the D gene is possibly TRBD1 (5 bases). The CDR3 has 16 residues. Germline V gene data show CDR1 as SGHTA and CDR2 as FQGNSA. Between the trimmed V and J ends, which lost 8 bases and 3 bases, there was a span of 17 bases. CDR3 protein: CASRQSGTGYNSPLHF. In DNA form, the CDR3 reads TGTGCCAGCCGCCAAAGTGGGACTGGCTATAATTCACCCCTCCACTTT.

The J gene is TRBJ2-7, the V gene TRBV12-5, with unresolved D. The CDR3 length is 11 residues. Germline CDR1 reads LGHNT; CDR2 reads FRNRAP. The V and J ends lost 4 bases and 4 bases respectively, with 5 bases between them. CDR3 protein: CASGSLYEQYF. The CDR3 region has the DNA TGTGCTAGTGGTTCGTTATACGAGCAGTACTTC.

V gene TRBV13 combines with J gene TRBJ1-5; D is undetermined. The germline V gene has CDR1 PRHDT and CDR2 FYEKMQ (reference sequence). There are 14 residues in the CDR3. The V end lost 5 bases, the J end lost 2 bases, and 10 bases lay between the germline ends. The CDR3 protein is CASSPRGGNQPQHF. In DNA form, the CDR3 reads TGTGCCAGCAGCCCCCGCGGGGGCAATCAGCCCCAGCATTTT.

This clone appeared a single time. The chain links TRBV12-5 to TRBJ2-2; possibly TRBD2 for D (5 bases). Per germline, CDR1 LGHNT and CDR2 FRNRAP. The V and J ends lost 7 bases and 6 bases respectively, with 18 bases between them. The CDR3 runs 15 residues. For the CDR3, the DNA is TGTGCTAGTGCCCCCATGGTGGGAGCGGCCGGGGAGCTGTTTTTT. Protein: CASAPMVGAAGELFF.

This clone was observed at least ten times. DNA for the CDR3: TGTGCCAGCAGCGTAAACTCGGCCGGAGGTGAGCAGTTCTTC. This codes for CASSVNSAGGEQFF. V and J are TRBV9 and TRBJ2-1; possibly TRBD2 for D (5 bases). Germline V gene sequence: CDR1 SGDLS, CDR2 YYNGEE. Trimming took 1 base from V and 9 from J, leaving 14 bases between them. This CDR3 region has 14 residues.

This clone occurred once. This chain joins TRBV7-2 and TRBJ2-1; TRBD2 might be the D (5 bases). From germline, CDR1 is SGHTA and CDR2 FQGNSA. V lost 1 base and J lost 8, with 12 bases in between. CDR3 length equals 14 residues. CDR3 nucleotides: TGTGCCAGCAGCTTAGATTCTGGGAGCGATGAGCAGTTCTTC. It translates to CASSLDSGSDEQFF. The full variable domain, its missing parts supplied by reference TRBV7-2 and TRBJ2-1, is GAGVSQSPSNKVTEKGKDVELRCDPISGHTALYWYRQSLGQGLEFLIYFQGNSAPDKSGLPSDRFSAERTGGSVSTLTIQRTQQEDSAVYLCASSLDSGSDEQFFGPGTRLTVL.

This clone was observed a single time. The V gene is TRBV7-2, the J gene TRBJ2-1, with TRBD1 matching 9 bases. Germline V gives CDR1 SGHTA, CDR2 FQGNSA. The CDR3 is 13 amino acids. J gave up 7 bases and V 5 bases, and 3 bases lay outside the gene matches. Written as DNA, the CDR3 is TGTGCCAGCAGCAGACAGGGGGTGAATGAGCAGTTCTTC. It codes for CASSRQGVNEQFF. Filled out from reference TRBV7-2 and TRBJ2-1, the complete variable domain reads GAGVSQSPSNKVTEKGKDVELRCDPISGHTALYWYRQSLGQGLEFLIYFQGNSAPDKSGLPSDRFSAERTGGSVSTLTIQRTQQEDSAVYLCASSRQGVNEQFFGPGTRLTVL.

CDR3 loop: CASSASGFATNEKLFF. As DNA, the CDR3 is TGTGCCAGCAGCGCCTCGGGATTTGCAACTAATGAAAAACTGTTTTTT. The chain joins TRBV7-9 to TRBJ1-4, with D uncertain. Trimming removed 5 bases from V and 0 bases from J, with 13 bases in between. The CDR3 consists of 16 residues. In germline, CDR1 is SEHNR, CDR2 FQNEAQ (reference sequence).